One and the same sample provided the 32 T cell receptor beta chains below, sequenced in a study of cytomegalovirus exposure and HLA in healthy donors (dated by TCRdb to about 2017). Libraries were made using the immunoSEQ multiplex PCR assay. The multiplex PCR relied on a mix of 60 forward primers for TCR Vbeta segments and 13 reverse primers for TCR Jbeta segments. TCRdb mirrors the immuneACCESS table, restricted to in-frame sequences. Some clones are absent from its copies; in checked studies, under half trace to an unresolved V gene, and the reason for the others is unknown. The sample table records approximately 210,000 clones; approximately 86% of these occur just once. The ten largest clones capture 1.5% to 2% of the sample. The specimen was PBMCs. The receptors stem from a young woman in good health and CMV-seronegative.

V is TRBV7-9 and J is TRBJ1-2; D unresolved. Germline V gives CDR1 SEHNR, CDR2 FQNEAQ (reference sequence). The CDR3 extends over 18 amino acids. V was trimmed by 8 bases and J by 0 bases, leaving 25 bases between them. The CDR3 coding sequence is TGTGCCAGCCTCGCTGTGAGAGTCCGGGAACCGTCTAACTATGGCTACACCTTC. Translated, it gives CASLAVRVREPSNYGYTF. Looking up the rest from reference TRBV7-9 and TRBJ1-2 gives the full variable domain: DTGVSQNPRHKITKRGQNVTFRCDPISEHNRLYWYRQTLGQGPEFLTYFQNEAQLEKSRLLSDRFSAERPKGSFSTLEIQRTEQGDSAMYLCASLAVRVREPSNYGYTFGSGTRLTVV.

The gene calls are TRBV12-5 and TRBJ2-3, with 13 bases lining up with TRBD2. With V trimmed by 4 bases and J by 4 bases, 5 bases remained unmatched. Germline CDR1 and CDR2: LGHNT and FRNRAP. This CDR3 has 16 residues. The CDR3 loop reads CASGSGTSGTSDTQYF. CDR3 nucleotide sequence: TGTGCTAGTGGTTCCGGGACTAGCGGGACCTCAGATACGCAGTATTTT.

J is TRBJ2-5 and V is TRBV6-1; maybe TRBD2 (5 bases). CDR3 size: 13 residues. Germline V gene data show CDR1 as MNHNS and CDR2 as SASEGT. Deletions cut 3 bases from V and 5 bases from J, with 10 bases between. The CDR3 sequence: CASSDIQRETQYF. The CDR3 DNA reads as TGTGCCAGCAGTGATATTCAGCGGGAGACCCAGTACTTC.

DNA for the CDR3: TGTGCCAGCAGCTTGGCCCATCGACTTGGTTACTCCAATGAGCAGTTCTTC. Translating it yields CASSLAHRLGYSNEQFF. J is TRBJ2-1 and V is TRBV5-5, with D hard to call. The germline V and J ends were trimmed by 0 bases and 6 bases, with 19 bases remaining between them. Germline-derived CDR1 and CDR2 are SGHKS and YYEKEE (reference sequence). The CDR3 runs 17 residues.

The chain couples TRBV7-8 to TRBJ2-5, with unresolved D. V shed 1 base and J shed 2 bases, with 8 bases lying between them. CDR3 length equals 14 residues. Germline CDR1 reads SGHVS; CDR2 reads FQNEAQ. The CDR3 DNA follows: TGTGCCAGCAGCTTAGGGAGATCTCAAGAGACCCAGTACTTC. It specifies CASSLGRSQETQYF.

The CDR3 DNA reads as TGTGCCAGCAGCCCTTTTAAGCGGGAGGGACGGCGCTCCGGTTCACCCCTCCACTTT. Amino acids: CASSPFKREGRRSGSPLHF. This sequence joins TRBV21-1 and TRBJ1-6. TRBV21-1 is listed as a pseudogene. The CDR3 totals 19 residues.

The J gene is TRBJ1-3, the V gene TRBV28, with D perhaps TRBD1 (6 bases). This CDR3 is built from 17 residues. Germline V gene data show CDR1 as MDHEN and CDR2 as SYDVKM. With 3 bases removed from V and 0 bases from J, the gap between germline ends came to 15 bases. The CDR3 DNA is TGTGCCAGCAGTTTGAGGGTCAGGGGAAGCTCTGGAAACACCATATATTTT. As protein: CASSLRVRGSSGNTIYF.

The chain couples TRBV5-1 to TRBJ2-1; D is perhaps TRBD1 (5 bases). The CDR3 runs to 14 residues. Germline CDR1 and CDR2: SGHRS and YFSETQ. Trimming took off 0 bases at V and 4 bases at J, with 8 bases between the two ends. CDR3 bases: TGCGCCAGCAGCTTGGACAGGTTATACAATGAGCAGTTCTTC. It yields the protein CASSLDRLYNEQFF.

V and J are TRBV2 and TRBJ2-7; the match to TRBD2 covers 15 bases. Germline lookup yields CDR1 SNHLY and CDR2 FYNNEI. This CDR3 comprises 16 residues. Trimming at V came to 6 bases and at J to 0 bases, leaving 3 bases not matched to a gene. CDR3 DNA: TGTGCCAGCAGGTGGACTAGCGGGAGGGCCTCCTACGAGCAGTACTTC. Its translation: CASRWTSGRASYEQYF.

The chain combines TRBV5-6 with TRBJ2-5, with a tentative D call TRBD2 (6 bases). Germline-derived CDR1 and CDR2 are SGHDT and YYEEEE. V lost 4 bases and J lost 0, with 13 bases in between. This CDR3 comprises 15 residues. In DNA, the CDR3 is TGTGCCAGCAGCCCATTCCGGGACTACCAAGAGACCCAGTACTTC. Protein product: CASSPFRDYQETQYF.

The rearrangement joins TRBV14 to TRBJ2-5; 7 bases are a match to TRBD1. This CDR3 spans 13 amino acids. The V gene end was trimmed by 6 bases and the J gene end by 1 base; junction bases not matched to a gene: 2. Germline V lookup: CDR1 SGHDN, CDR2 FVKESK. The CDR3 loop is CASSRTGQETQYF. Written as DNA, the CDR3 is TGTGCCAGCAGTCGGACAGGCCAAGAGACCCAGTACTTC.

This chain links TRBV20-1 with TRBJ1-2, with D possibly being TRBD1 (6 bases). Between the trimmed V and J ends, which lost 8 bases and 2 bases, there was a span of 9 bases. The germline V gene encodes CDR1 DFQATT and CDR2 SNEGSKA (reference sequence). The CDR3 sequence is 11 residues long. The CDR3 loop reads CSFGGNYGYTF. DNA for the CDR3: TGCAGTTTTGGGGGCAACTATGGCTACACCTTC.

J is TRBJ2-7 and V is TRBV27, with D maybe TRBD2 (6 bases). Trimming removed 3 bases from V and 2 bases from J, with 8 bases in between. CDR1 is MNHEY, CDR2 SMNVEV, per germline (reference sequence). There are 13 residues in the CDR3. CDR3 nucleotide sequence: TGTGCCAGCAGTTTGACGGGGGCCTACGAGCAGTACTTC. Encoded protein: CASSLTGAYEQYF.

CDR3 residues: CASSPSSGRAWETQYF. CDR3 nucleotide sequence: TGTGCCAGCAGCCCTTCTAGCGGGAGGGCCTGGGAGACCCAGTACTTC. The chain couples TRBV7-8 to TRBJ2-5; 12 bases are a match to TRBD2. CDR3 length equals 16 residues. The trim removed 5 bases at V and 5 bases at J, leaving 9 bases unmatched. Germline CDR1 is SGHVS and CDR2 is FQNEAQ.

The V and J genes are TRBV7-2 and TRBJ2-1, with 12 positions matching TRBD2. Losses at the gene ends were 0 bases for V and 1 base for J; bases not matched to a gene: 4. The CDR3 is 18 amino acids. Germline-derived CDR1 and CDR2 are SGHTA and FQGNSA. The CDR3 sequence is CASSLAGLAGPSYNEQFF. The DNA of the CDR3 is TGTGCCAGCAGCTTAGCGGGACTAGCGGGCCCTTCCTACAATGAGCAGTTCTTC.

In regard to this clone: A junction end diverges from the germline sequence, so it may reflect a read error. This sample includes further DNA sequences coding for the same CDR3. This chain uses TRBV10-3 with TRBJ2-3; TRBD1 matches at 8 bases. The germline CDR1 and CDR2 sequences are ENHRY and SYGVKD. CDR3 size: 15 residues. CDR3 coding DNA: TGTGCCATCAGATCGGACAGGGCTGGCACGGATACGCAGTATTTT. Translating gives CAIRSDRAGTDTQYF.

This chain uses TRBV7-2 with TRBJ2-7, with 13 bases lining up with TRBD2. The germline V gene has CDR1 SGHTA and CDR2 FQGNSA. The CDR3 contains 16 residues. Trimming removed 5 bases from V and 6 bases from J; junction bases left unmatched: 10. This CDR3 reads CASSLSGLAGAGEQYF. DNA of the CDR3: TGTGCCAGCAGCCTCTCAGGACTAGCGGGAGCCGGCGAGCAGTACTTC.

Of note for this clone: This CDR3 is also generated by other DNA sequences in the sample. This sequence joins TRBV5-4 and TRBJ2-4; 7 nucleotides align to TRBD2. Germline V lookup: CDR1 SGHNT, CDR2 YYREEE (reference sequence). Unmatched junction bases numbered 3, after V lost 0 bases and J lost 0 bases. CDR3 length: 16 amino acids. The CDR3: CASSLGGGLAKNIQYF. The CDR3 nucleotides read TGTGCCAGCAGCTTGGGGGGGGGTCTAGCCAAAAACATTCAGTACTTC.

CDR3 residues: CASSLGVAGGGDTQYF. As DNA, the CDR3 is TGCGCCAGCAGCTTAGGGGTGGCAGGGGGAGGAGATACGCAGTATTTT. The V call is TRBV5-1, the J call TRBJ2-3; weak D call: TRBD1 (7 bases). The ends were cut back, 2 bases at V and 5 bases at J, with 18 bases in the middle. This CDR3 has 16 residues. Germline V lookup: CDR1 SGHRS, CDR2 YFSETQ.

The chain is built from TRBV6-5 and TRBJ2-1; D is ambiguous. There are 12 residues in the CDR3. Trimming left V 0 bases short and J 15 bases short, with 12 bases between. Germline V gene data show CDR1 as MNHEY and CDR2 as SVGAGI. As DNA, the CDR3 is TGTGCCAGCAGTTACTCGTCATATAGTTGGTTCTTC. It codes for CASSYSSYSWFF.

The CDR3 bases are TGTGCCAGCAGGAAATTATACAGGGGTAGCAATCAGCCCCAGCATTTT. Protein: CASRKLYRGSNQPQHF. The chain uses TRBV27 and TRBJ1-5, with 7 bases lining up with TRBD1. The CDR3 sequence is 16 residues long. Germline trimming cut 6 bases from V and 0 bases from J; bases unmatched to any gene: 8. Looked up from germline, CDR1 is MNHEY and CDR2 is SMNVEV (reference sequence).

The CDR3 region is CASSYGRGSLYEQYF. The CDR3 DNA is TGTGCCAGCAGTTACGGGCGCGGGAGTTTGTACGAGCAGTACTTC. The chain recombines TRBV6-5 with TRBJ2-7; 7 nucleotides align to TRBD2. Germline CDR1 reads MNHEY; CDR2 reads SVGAGI. V lost 2 bases and J lost 4; bases outside the gene matches: 8. The CDR3 runs 15 residues.

V and J are TRBV5-6 and TRBJ1-3, with D perhaps TRBD1 (5 bases). V was shortened by 0 bases and J by 8 bases, with 12 bases between the two germline ends. CDR1 SGHDT and CDR2 YYEEEE come from the germline V gene. The CDR3 runs to 14 residues. CDR3 nucleotides: TGTGCCAGCAGCTTGGCCGGGGGGGGAGACACCATATATTTT. This gives the protein CASSLAGGGDTIYF.

Of note for this clone: At one of its ends the junction is not consistent with the germline gene, which may arise from a read error. The rearrangement joins TRBV7-9 to TRBJ2-2, with 11 positions matching TRBD2. CDR3 length: 16 residues. From germline, CDR1 is SEHNR and CDR2 FQNEAQ (reference sequence). CDR3 coding DNA: TGTTCCAGCAGCGTACTAGCGGGAGTGTTCCCCGGGGAGCTGTTTTTT. This translates into CSSSVLAGVFPGELFF.

As regards this clone: A junction end diverges from the germline sequence, so it may reflect a read error. The same CDR3 can be traced to other DNA sequences in this sample. CDR3 sequence reads: CASSQGGTEAFF. CDR3 nucleotide sequence: TGTGCCAGCAGCCAGGGGGGCACTGAAGCCTTCTTT. V usage is TRBV28 and J usage is TRBJ1-1, with 7 bases lining up with TRBD1. The CDR3 spans 12 residues. Per germline, CDR1 MDHEN and CDR2 SYDVKM.

This chain joins TRBV13 and TRBJ2-1; no clear D. Trimming removed 1 base from V and 2 bases from J, with 6 bases in between. This CDR3 comprises 14 residues. Germline CDR1 PRHDT, CDR2 FYEKMQ (reference sequence). As DNA, the CDR3 is TGTGCCAGCAGCTTAGTACGGGCCTACAATGAGCAGTTCTTC. Amino acid sequence: CASSLVRAYNEQFF.

The rearrangement uses TRBV21-1 and TRBJ1-1; the table's D call TRBD1 went unverified against the DNA. TRBV21-1 is a known pseudogene. There are 17 residues in the CDR3. The CDR3 sequence is CASSKRDREKGNTEAFF. The CDR3, as DNA: TGTGCCAGCAGCAAGAGGGACAGGGAAAAAGGAAACACTGAAGCTTTCTTT.

V and J are TRBV18 and TRBJ2-7, with 9 bases identical to TRBD2. The CDR3 contains 14 residues. Trimming removed 3 bases from V and 2 bases from J; junction bases left unmatched: 2. The germline V gene has CDR1 KGHSH and CDR2 LQKENI. CDR3 in DNA: TGTGCCAGCTCACCTGGACTAGCGCCCTACGAGCAGTACTTC. This encodes CASSPGLAPYEQYF.

The rearrangement joins TRBV5-6 to TRBJ1-2; D is ambiguous. The germline V gene encodes CDR1 SGHDT and CDR2 YYEEEE. V dropped 4 bases and J dropped 8 bases, with 15 bases sitting between them. The CDR3 has 13 residues. CDR3 loop: CASSPPRVEGYTF. CDR3 nucleotide sequence: TGTGCCAGCAGCCCGCCGAGGGTGGAGGGCTACACCTTC. The complete variable domain, with remaining parts taken from reference TRBV5-6 and TRBJ1-2, reads DAGVTQSPTHLIKTRGQQVTLRCSPKSGHDTVSWYQQALGQGPQFIFQYYEEEERQRGNFPDRFSGHQFPNYSSELNVNALLLGDSALYLCASSPPRVEGYTFGSGTRLTVV.

This clone was observed once. The chain couples TRBV7-8 to TRBJ2-1, with D perhaps TRBD2 (6 bases). Trimming left V 2 bases short and J 9 bases short, with 14 bases between. The CDR3 has 14 amino acids. CDR1 is SGHVS, CDR2 FQNEAQ, per germline. This CDR3 is CASSLIGSRSEQFF. CDR3 nucleotide sequence: TGTGCCAGCAGCTTAATCGGGAGCAGGAGTGAGCAGTTCTTC.

DNA of the CDR3: TGTGCCAGCAGCGCCCCCGCCGGGAGAGATACGCAGTATTTT. Translated: CASSAPAGRDTQYF. V and J are TRBV9 and TRBJ2-3, with D possibly being TRBD2 (6 bases). This CDR3 comprises 14 residues. V lost 3 bases to trimming and J lost 5 bases, with 13 bases between them. Germline values: CDR1 SGDLS, CDR2 YYNGEE.

The genes are TRBV5-4 and TRBJ1-2, with 7 bases identical to TRBD1. The CDR3 is 14 amino acids. Germline CDR1 and CDR2: SGHNT and YYREEE (reference sequence). J was trimmed by 12 bases and V by 2 bases; bases with no gene match: 13. The CDR3 sequence is CASSFDSQGFINTF. The CDR3 DNA follows: TGTGCCAGCAGCTTTGATTCACAGGGGTTTATCAACACCTTC.